A single sample is the source of the 8 T cell receptor beta chains below, sequenced in a study of T cells in Graves' hyperthyroidism and ophthalmopathy. TCR beta CDR3 regions were amplified from RNA. Using the HTBI primer set, a first-round RT-PCR was run on the TCR CDR3. In TCRdb, the multiplex PCR reads were re-called with MiXCR into one record per CDR3 protein. The sample includes about 380,000 distinct CDR3 sequences, roughly 18% seen only once; the top ten take 35% to 50%. Sequenced: blood. The receptors were gathered from a man younger than 35 with Graves' ophthalmopathy.

V and J are TRBV6-1 and TRBJ2-3; no reliable D call. The CDR3 covers 12 residues. Germline lookup yields CDR1 MNHNS and CDR2 SASEGT. The germline V and J ends were trimmed by 8 bases and 0 bases, with 6 bases remaining between them. CDR3 sequence reads: CASAPSTDTQYF. The DNA for the CDR3 is TGTGCCAGCGCACCTAGCACAGATACGCAGTATTTT.

This clonotype occurred many times. The chain employs TRBV18 and TRBJ1-1, with D hard to call. The germline V and J ends were trimmed by 3 bases and 0 bases, with 11 bases remaining between them. CDR3 length: 15 residues. Germline V gives CDR1 KGHSH, CDR2 LQKENI. In nucleotides, the CDR3 is TGTGCCAGCTCACCCACGGACTACATGAACACTGAAGCTTTCTTT. It specifies CASSPTDYMNTEAFF.

This clonotype was detected ten times or more. The rearrangement uses TRBV12-3 or TRBV12-4 and TRBJ1-3; possible D gene TRBD1, 6 bases. Trimming shortened V by 6 bases and J by 0 bases, and 12 bases separated the two germline ends. The CDR3 contains 15 residues. CDR3 in DNA: TGTGCCAGCAGCTTGACAGGCCTCTCTGGAAACACCATATATTTT. This translates into CASSLTGLSGNTIYF.

This clonotype has at least ten counts. The V and J genes are TRBV2 and TRBJ1-2, with 7 bases aligning to TRBD1. CDR1 and CDR2 (germline): SNHLY, FYNNEI. The CDR3 length is 14 residues. Trimming cost V 6 bases and J 2 bases; bases outside gene matches: 6. The CDR3 nucleotides are TGTGCCAGCAGATATATGACAGGGAACTATGGCTACACCTTC. Amino acid sequence: CASRYMTGNYGYTF.

In its sample, this clonotype was seen a few times. J is TRBJ2-6 and V is TRBV10-3; 9 bases align to TRBD1. The CDR3 runs to 18 residues. The junction had 7 bases not matched to a gene; V was cut back by 4 bases and J by 0 bases. Germline CDR1 is ENHRY and CDR2 is SYGVKD. CDR3 DNA sequence: TGTGCCATCAGTGCAACAGGGGGCTCCTACTCTGGGGCCAACGTCCTGACTTTC. The encoded protein is CAISATGGSYSGANVLTF.

In its sample, this clonotype was seen many times. The chain recombines TRBV11-2 with TRBJ2-5; possibly TRBD1 for D (6 bases). There are 14 residues in the CDR3. With 5 bases removed from V and 1 base from J, the gap between germline ends came to 11 bases. In germline, CDR1 is SGHAT, CDR2 FQNNGV. CDR3 DNA: TGTGCCAGCAGCCGACAGGTCCCCCAAGAGACCCAGTACTTC. Encoded protein: CASSRQVPQETQYF.

This chain connects TRBV6-9 to TRBJ1-2; 11 bases line up with TRBD1. This CDR3 spans 18 amino acids. The J segment lost 0 bases and the V segment lost 3 bases, leaving 9 bases of the junction unmatched. Germline V gene lookup returns CDR1 MNHGY and CDR2 SVAAGI. The DNA of the CDR3 is TGTGCCAGCAGTTACCCCGGGACAGGGGGTACAGCTAACTATGGCTACACCTTC. Its translation: CASSYPGTGGTANYGYTF.

In this sample, this clonotype turned up many times. This chain connects TRBV5-1 to TRBJ2-1; 10 bases align to TRBD1. The CDR3 totals 15 residues. The germline gives CDR1 SGHRS, CDR2 YFSETQ. J gave up 4 bases and V 7 bases, and 8 bases lay outside the gene matches. CDR3: CASVPEGQGYNEQFF. In DNA form, the CDR3 reads TGCGCCAGCGTTCCGGAGGGACAGGGGTACAATGAGCAGTTCTTC.